These T cell receptor beta chains were read from a single sample in a study of blood T cell repertoires in COVID-19. Sequencing used immunoSEQ multiplex PCR; TCRdb keeps in-frame clones, though not all of them. The sample holds some 88,000 clones, approximately 86% seen once. Source material: peripheral blood. These receptors all come from a man between 60 and 75 years old with acute or convalescent COVID-19. Both conserved end residues are part of each CDR3. The order of the fields is clone size, V gene, D gene, J gene, CDR3 length, CDR3 protein, CDR3 DNA. D genes are given only for firm matches. Clone size, where shown, is once, few, many, or a class for clones that have expanded.

once	TRBV30	.	TRBJ2-1	14	CAWSVISGYNEQFF	TGTGCCTGGAGTGTAATATCCGGGTACAATGAGCAGTTCTTC
.	TRBV14	.	TRBJ2-1	15	CASSPQGTSYNEQFF	TGTGCCAGCAGCCCCCAGGGGACCTCCTACAATGAGCAGTTCTTC
few	TRBV7-2	.	TRBJ2-5	13	CASSLGGRETQYF	TGTGCCAGCAGCCTAGGAGGGCGGGAGACCCAGTACTTC
.	TRBV12-3/TRBV12-4	TRBD1	TRBJ2-7	13	CASRPGTAYEQYF	TGTGCCAGCAGGCCCGGGACAGCCTACGAGCAGTACTTC
.	TRBV19	.	TRBJ1-2	14	CASSNRASNYGYTF	TGTGCCAGTAGTAACAGGGCCTCTAACTATGGCTACACCTTC
.	TRBV9	TRBD2	TRBJ2-7	15	CASSVRLAGGREQYF	TGTGCCAGCAGCGTCCGACTAGCGGGAGGGCGGGAGCAGTACTTC
.	TRBV27	.	TRBJ2-2	12	CASSLRGGELFF	TGTGCCAGCAGTTTACGGGGGGGGGAGCTGTTTTTT
.	TRBV3-1/TRBV3-2	TRBD2	TRBJ2-3	17	CASSQTSGSLGTDTQYF	TGTGCCAGCAGCCAGACTAGCGGGAGCTTGGGCACAGATACGCAGTATTTT
.	TRBV9	.	TRBJ2-3	13	CASSVGTADTQYF	TGTGCCAGCAGCGTAGGTACTGCCGATACGCAGTATTTT
.	TRBV29-1	.	TRBJ2-1	11	CSVRGRHEQFF	TGCAGCGTTAGAGGGAGGCATGAGCAGTTCTTC
.	TRBV5-1	.	TRBJ1-2	16	CASSLVERGGDYGYTF	TGCGCCAGCAGCTTGGTTGAGAGGGGGGGAGACTATGGCTACACCTTC
.	TRBV3-1/TRBV3-2	.	TRBJ2-1	14	CASSQAHQAREQFF	TGTGCCAGCAGCCAAGCTCACCAGGCGCGTGAGCAGTTCTTC
few	TRBV11-2	TRBD2	TRBJ2-5	14	CASAPGLAGETQYF	TGTGCCAGCGCTCCCGGACTAGCGGGAGAGACCCAGTACTTC
once	TRBV12-3/TRBV12-4	.	TRBJ2-1	11	CASSRLREQFF	TGTGCCAGCAGCCGACTTCGGGAGCAGTTCTTC
.	TRBV2	TRBD2	TRBJ2-3	17	CASSKGLSSGRTDTQYF	TGTGCCAGCAGTAAAGGCCTCTCTAGCGGGCGCACAGATACGCAGTATTTT
.	TRBV7-9	TRBD1	TRBJ1-4	15	CASSLEGQGAEKLFF	TGTGCCAGCAGCTTAGAGGGGCAGGGGGCTGAAAAACTGTTTTTT
.	TRBV6-2/TRBV6-3	TRBD2	TRBJ2-1	12	CASSSTSGEQFF	TGTGCCAGCAGTTCGACTAGCGGAGAGCAGTTCTTC
.	TRBV2	.	TRBJ1-2	12	CASFREIYGYTF	TGTGCCAGTTTCCGGGAAATCTATGGCTACACCTTC
.	TRBV18	TRBD2	TRBJ2-1	18	CASSPPAGAGGLYNEQFF	TGTGCCAGCTCACCACCGGCGGGAGCGGGAGGCCTCTACAATGAGCAGTTCTTC
.	TRBV6-5	.	TRBJ2-7	15	CASSYFHESSYEQYF	TGTGCCAGCAGTTATTTTCATGAGAGCTCCTACGAGCAGTACTTC
.	TRBV5-1	TRBD2	TRBJ2-2	15	CASSLGLAGAGELFF	TGCGCCAGCAGCTTGGGGCTAGCGGGAGCCGGGGAGCTGTTTTTT
.	TRBV5-1	TRBD2	TRBJ2-3	15	CASSGYSGGTDTQYF	TGCGCCAGCAGCGGGTATAGCGGGGGCACAGATACGCAGTATTTT
.	TRBV29-1	TRBD2	TRBJ2-5	12	CSMMTGGDPQYF	TGCAGCATGATGACCGGGGGGGATCCCCAGTACTTC
.	TRBV6-2/TRBV6-3	TRBD2	TRBJ2-7	15	CASSLTSGSFREQYF	TGTGCCAGCAGCTTGACTAGCGGGAGTTTTAGGGAGCAGTACTTC
.	TRBV6-5	.	TRBJ1-1	15	CASSYSMTGSTEAFF	TGTGCCAGCAGTTACTCGATGACTGGATCCACTGAAGCTTTCTTT
.	TRBV30	TRBD1	TRBJ1-4	14	CACQWTGWSEKLFF	TGTGCCTGCCAATGGACAGGTTGGAGTGAAAAACTGTTTTTT
.	TRBV12-3/TRBV12-4	.	TRBJ2-7	12	CASSPRGDEQYF	TGTGCCAGCAGCCCCAGGGGCGACGAGCAGTACTTC
.	TRBV7-9	TRBD2	TRBJ2-2	18	CASSYAGTSGANTGELFF	TGTGCCAGCAGCTACGCCGGGACTAGCGGGGCGAACACCGGGGAGCTGTTTTTT
.	TRBV5-1	TRBD2	TRBJ2-3	17	CASSRGLAGGVTDTQYF	TGCGCCAGCAGCCGGGGGTTAGCGGGAGGGGTCACAGATACGCAGTATTTT
.	TRBV30	.	TRBJ1-1	16	CAWSVRTAIQNTEAFF	TGTGCCTGGAGTGTTAGGACAGCCATCCAGAACACTGAAGCTTTCTTT
.	TRBV19	TRBD1	TRBJ1-6	15	CASNPRDSHNSPLHF	TGTGCCAGTAATCCCAGGGACAGTCATAATTCACCCCTCCACTTT
once	TRBV30	.	TRBJ2-1	14	CAWSVRQVYNEQFF	TGTGCCTGGAGTGTACGCCAGGTCTACAATGAGCAGTTCTTC
.	TRBV11-2	.	TRBJ2-1	17	CASSLKGGSGRYNEQFF	TGTGCCAGCAGCTTAAAAGGTGGCAGCGGGCGTTACAATGAGCAGTTCTTC
.	TRBV4-3	.	TRBJ2-7	13	CASSQESLSEQYF	TGCGCCAGCAGCCAAGAATCCCTGTCCGAGCAGTACTTC
.	TRBV6-5	.	TRBJ2-7	13	CASRDSSSYEQYF	TGTGCCAGCCGGGACTCGAGCTCCTACGAGCAGTACTTC
once	TRBV11-2	.	TRBJ1-1	15	CASSLFQGLNTEAFF	TGTGCCAGCAGCTTGTTTCAGGGATTGAACACTGAAGCTTTCTTT
.	TRBV10-1	.	TRBJ2-7	15	CASSESRGATYEQYF	TGCGCCAGCAGTGAGTCACGGGGGGCTACCTACGAGCAGTACTTC
.	TRBV11-2	TRBD2	TRBJ2-2	16	CASSRTSGAYTGELFF	TGTGCCAGCAGCCGAACTAGCGGGGCCTACACCGGGGAGCTGTTTTTT
.	TRBV6-5	.	TRBJ1-5	14	CASSPHNSNQPQHF	TGTGCCAGCAGTCCACACAATAGCAATCAGCCCCAGCATTTT